This note documents a single T cell receptor beta chain sequence. This clonotype was recorded at least ten times. Its target antigen remains unknown. No base-level quality is on record; no much larger clone is a single base apart. The V end loses 1 base and the J end loses 4 bases, and a stretch of 13 bases separates them. Via the germline V gene, CDR1 is SGHAT and CDR2 FQNNGV. The CDR3, from cysteine to phenylalanine, totals 16 residues. Only the CDR3 DNA stays, 48 bases, in frame from base 1. Library construction relied on RACE. TCRdb records NextSeq 500 as the sequencer. During library preparation, unique molecular identifiers were attached to individual cDNA molecules so that TCRs could be counted quantitatively and reproducibly. For every blood RNA sample, sequencing covered both the TCR alpha and TCR beta chains. The source study handled its data this way. Samples had a median of about 96,000 TCRs, with a range from roughly 23,224 to 750,000. The Decombinator software suite was used to annotate V, J and CDR3 in the TCR reads. For PS versus PT1 abundance plots, all samples were subsampled to the same number of TCRs (28,000). TCRs were defined as expanded if absent before sensitization and observed at least eight times at the 2-week time point. TCRdb reprocessing: public reads trimmed at Q25 with fastp, clones called with MiXCR, in-frame beta chains kept. Entries that share a CDR3 protein sequence are merged under the most common genes and DNA. Clone size and V and J calls follow TCRdb, not the original study. The sample table records about 69,000 distinct CDR3 sequences; 10% of these occur just once. The ten largest clones take up about 6.6% of the sample.

These data come from a study of human T cells and chemical hapten exposure (dated by TCRdb to the early 2020s). Looking at the study overall: For sensitization, 2% DPC in acetone was applied to a 2 cm by 2 cm area of upper inner arm skin. Throughout the roughly 23-week study period, patients were also given weekly therapeutic DPC doses on the scalp. Patch testing was done on the upper back using Finn chambers containing 0.01% DPC, and results were scored after 6 days according to International Contact Dermatitis Research Group standards. The mostly female patient cohort included alopecia areata with under or over 50% scalp involvement, alopecia totalis and alopecia universalis. Libraries were combined into a pool for sequencing, and differences in TCR yield between samples came mainly from small differences in library volumes within the pool. In alopecia patients, the study followed how the peripheral blood TCR repertoire changed in vivo over primary and secondary sensitization to diphenylcyclopropenone (DPC), a hapten. Patient blood was sampled pre-sensitization (week 0) and at 2, 6 and about 24 weeks after DPC sensitization. For TCR sequencing, blood came from 25 to 30 alopecia patients at anywhere from one to four time points (pre-sensitization, 2, 6 and 24 weeks).

Findings and caveats that apply to the study as a whole: After repeated subsampling, changes were observed in the strength of the expansion versus patch-test correlation and in the threshold at which the correlation became significant. Compared with pre-sensitization or healthy control sets, expanded TCRs formed significantly more large CDR3 similarity clusters, which is consistent with antigen-driven responses. A positive correlation was found between the number of PT1 expanded TCRs and patch test score, with significance reached at thresholds 8, 16 and 32 but not 4. No change with DPC sensitization was found in the number of TCRs above 1 in 1000 frequency, and no evidence of global repertoire structure alterations was found. All patients had alopecia, a presumed autoimmune disease, so their immune response might differ from that of healthy individuals.

This specimen's time point label, per the study, means: patch test 2, 6 weeks after DPC sensitization. The sample's treatment or condition label, decoded: therapeutic diphenylcyclopropenone sensitization with weekly scalp DPC. At each patch-test visit, blood was drawn before the patch test was applied. To be eligible, patients had to be aged 18 to 70, diagnosed with alopecia and judged suitable for DPC therapy, while pregnant patients were excluded. Unfractionated whole blood was collected in Tempus Blood RNA tubes, and total RNA was extracted from that blood. The sample consisted of whole blood, taken in connection with sensitization to the hapten diphenylcyclopropenone (DPC). The chain employs TRBV11-2 and TRBJ2-2, with no D gene named confidently. The sequence came from a woman aged 45-60 years with alopecia areata. Some clones in this sample may be carry-over from other donors' samples. DNA sequence: TGTGCCAGCAGCTTAGTCTCGCTAGTTGTCACCGGGGAGCTGTTTTTT. It codes for CASSLVSLVVTGELFF.